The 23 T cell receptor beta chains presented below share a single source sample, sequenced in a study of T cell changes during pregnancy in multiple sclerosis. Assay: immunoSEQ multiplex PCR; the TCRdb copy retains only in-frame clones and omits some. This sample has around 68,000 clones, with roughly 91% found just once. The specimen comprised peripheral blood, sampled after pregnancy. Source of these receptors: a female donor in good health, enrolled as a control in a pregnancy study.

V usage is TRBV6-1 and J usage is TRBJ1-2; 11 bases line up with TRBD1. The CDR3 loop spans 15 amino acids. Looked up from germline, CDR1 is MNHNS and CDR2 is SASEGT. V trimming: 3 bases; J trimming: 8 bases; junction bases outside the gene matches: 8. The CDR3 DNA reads TGTGCCAGCAGTGACCGACAGGGACAGGGGGTGGGCTACACCTTC. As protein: CASSDRQGQGVGYTF.

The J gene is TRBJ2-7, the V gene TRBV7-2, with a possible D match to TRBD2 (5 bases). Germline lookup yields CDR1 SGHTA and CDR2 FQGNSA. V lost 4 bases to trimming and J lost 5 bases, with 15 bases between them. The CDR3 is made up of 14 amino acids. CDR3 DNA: TGTGCCAGCAGCTCACTAACTAGTTCCCACGAGCAGTACTTC. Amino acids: CASSSLTSSHEQYF. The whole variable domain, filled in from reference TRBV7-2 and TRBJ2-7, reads GAGVSQSPSNKVTEKGKDVELRCDPISGHTALYWYRQSLGQGLEFLIYFQGNSAPDKSGLPSDRFSAERTGGSVSTLTIQRTQQEDSAVYLCASSSLTSSHEQYFGPGTRLTVT.

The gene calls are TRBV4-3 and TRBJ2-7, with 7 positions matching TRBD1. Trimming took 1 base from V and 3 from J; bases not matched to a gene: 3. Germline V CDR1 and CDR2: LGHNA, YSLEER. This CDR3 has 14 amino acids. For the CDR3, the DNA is TGCGCCAGCAGCCAAGTCGCAGGGGGCTACGAGCAGTACTTC. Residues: CASSQVAGGYEQYF.

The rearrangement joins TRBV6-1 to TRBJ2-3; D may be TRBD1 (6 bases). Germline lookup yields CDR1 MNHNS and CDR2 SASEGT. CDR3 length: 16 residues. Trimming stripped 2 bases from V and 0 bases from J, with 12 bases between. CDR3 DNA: TGTGCCAGCAGTGAAACGGGACACCTTAGCACAGATACGCAGTATTTT. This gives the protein CASSETGHLSTDTQYF.

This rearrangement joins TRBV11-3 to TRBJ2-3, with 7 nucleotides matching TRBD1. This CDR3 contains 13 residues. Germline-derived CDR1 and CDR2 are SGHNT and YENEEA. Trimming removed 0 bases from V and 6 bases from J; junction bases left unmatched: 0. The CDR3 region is CASSLEDRDTQYF. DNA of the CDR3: TGTGCCAGCAGCTTAGAGGACAGGGATACGCAGTATTTT.

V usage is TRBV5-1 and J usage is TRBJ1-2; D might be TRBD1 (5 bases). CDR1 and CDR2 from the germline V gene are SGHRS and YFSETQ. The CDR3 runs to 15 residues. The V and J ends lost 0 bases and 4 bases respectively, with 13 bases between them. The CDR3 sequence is CASSLEGGTAYGYTF. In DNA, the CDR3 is TGCGCCAGCAGCTTGGAGGGCGGGACGGCCTATGGCTACACCTTC.

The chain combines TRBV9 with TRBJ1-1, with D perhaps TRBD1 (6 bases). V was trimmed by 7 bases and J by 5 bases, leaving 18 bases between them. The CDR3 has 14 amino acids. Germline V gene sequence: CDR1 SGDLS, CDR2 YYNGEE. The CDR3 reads CASGGTGRGTEAFF. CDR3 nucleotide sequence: TGTGCCAGCGGGGGAACAGGGCGGGGGACTGAAGCTTTCTTT.

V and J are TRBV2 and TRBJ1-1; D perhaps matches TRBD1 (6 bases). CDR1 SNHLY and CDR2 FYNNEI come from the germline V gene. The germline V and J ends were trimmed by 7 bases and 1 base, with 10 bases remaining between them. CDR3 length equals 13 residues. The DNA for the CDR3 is TGTGCCAGCACTAGGACAGAGAACACTGAAGCTTTCTTT. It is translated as CASTRTENTEAFF.

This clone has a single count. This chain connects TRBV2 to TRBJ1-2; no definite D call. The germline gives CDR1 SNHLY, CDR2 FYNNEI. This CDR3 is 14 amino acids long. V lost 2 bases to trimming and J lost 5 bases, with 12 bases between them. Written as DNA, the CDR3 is TGTGCCAGCAGTGAACATCCGGGGATGTATGGCTACACCTTC. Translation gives CASSEHPGMYGYTF.

The CDR3 nucleotides are TGTGCCAGCAGTGAACTGGGAGCTGTCGGGGAGCTGTTTTTT. Translated, it gives CASSELGAVGELFF. The chain joins TRBV6-1 to TRBJ2-2, with TRBD2 as a possible D gene (5 bases). The CDR3 extends over 14 amino acids. The V end was cut by 2 bases, the J end by 7 bases, with 11 bases between. CDR1 is MNHNS and CDR2 is SASEGT in the germline V gene.

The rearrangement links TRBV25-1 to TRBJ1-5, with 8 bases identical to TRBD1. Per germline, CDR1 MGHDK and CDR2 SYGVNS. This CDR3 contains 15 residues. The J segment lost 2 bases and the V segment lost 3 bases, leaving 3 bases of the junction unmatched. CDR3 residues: CASSDGQGGNQPQHF. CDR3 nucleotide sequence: TGTGCCAGCAGTGATGGACAGGGCGGCAATCAGCCCCAGCATTTT. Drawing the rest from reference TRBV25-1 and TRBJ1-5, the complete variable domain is EADIYQTPRYLVIGTGKKITLECSQTMGHDKMYWYQQDPGMELHLIHYSYGVNSTEKGDLSSESTVSRIRTEHFPLTLESARPSHTSQYLCASSDGQGGNQPQHFGDGTRLSIL.

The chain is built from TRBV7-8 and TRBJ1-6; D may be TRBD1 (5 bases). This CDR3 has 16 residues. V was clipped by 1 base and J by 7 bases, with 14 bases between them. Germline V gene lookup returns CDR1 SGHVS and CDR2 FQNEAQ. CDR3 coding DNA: TGTGCCAGCAGCTTAGAAAGGGGCCCGCTCAATTCACCCCTCCACTTT. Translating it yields CASSLERGPLNSPLHF.

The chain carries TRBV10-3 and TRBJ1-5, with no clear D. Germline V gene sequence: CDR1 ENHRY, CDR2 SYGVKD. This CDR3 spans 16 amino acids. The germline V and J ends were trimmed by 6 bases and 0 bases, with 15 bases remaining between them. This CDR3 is CAIRTVGGYSNQPQHF. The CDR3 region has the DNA TGTGCCATCAGGACCGTAGGAGGATATAGCAATCAGCCCCAGCATTTT.

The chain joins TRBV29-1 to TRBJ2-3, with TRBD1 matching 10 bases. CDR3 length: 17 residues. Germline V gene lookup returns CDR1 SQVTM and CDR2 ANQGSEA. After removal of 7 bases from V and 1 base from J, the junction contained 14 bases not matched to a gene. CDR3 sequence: CSADPRDRGRGTDTQYF. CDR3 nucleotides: TGCAGCGCTGACCCCCGGGACAGGGGCAGGGGCACAGATACGCAGTATTTT.

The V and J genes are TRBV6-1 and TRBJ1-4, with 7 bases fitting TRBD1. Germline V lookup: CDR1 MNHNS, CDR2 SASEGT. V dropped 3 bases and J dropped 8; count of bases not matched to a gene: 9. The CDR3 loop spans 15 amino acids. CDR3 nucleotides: TGTGCCAGCAGTGATCAGGGGGATTTTAGGGAAAAACTGTTTTTT. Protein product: CASSDQGDFREKLFF.

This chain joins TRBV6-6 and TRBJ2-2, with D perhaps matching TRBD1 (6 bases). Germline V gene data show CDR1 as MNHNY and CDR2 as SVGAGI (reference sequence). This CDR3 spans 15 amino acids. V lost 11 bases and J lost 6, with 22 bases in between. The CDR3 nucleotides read TGTGCCCTTAACGTAGGCAGGGGTTCTCCCGGGGAGCTGTTTTTT. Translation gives CALNVGRGSPGELFF.

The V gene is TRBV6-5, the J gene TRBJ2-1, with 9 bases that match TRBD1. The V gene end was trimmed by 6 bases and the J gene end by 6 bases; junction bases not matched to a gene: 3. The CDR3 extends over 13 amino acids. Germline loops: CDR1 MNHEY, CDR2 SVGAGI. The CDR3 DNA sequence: TGTGCCAGCAGGACAGGGGGGGGCAATGAGCAGTTCTTC. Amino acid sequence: CASRTGGGNEQFF.

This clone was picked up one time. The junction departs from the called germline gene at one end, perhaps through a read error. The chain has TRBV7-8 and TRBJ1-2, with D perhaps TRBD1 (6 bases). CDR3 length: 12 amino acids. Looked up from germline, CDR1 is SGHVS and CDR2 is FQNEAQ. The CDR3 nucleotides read TGTGCCAGCAGCTTAAGGGGGAGGGCCCGGTACTTC. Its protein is CASSLRGRARYF. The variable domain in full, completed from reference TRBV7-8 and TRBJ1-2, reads GAGVSQSPRYKVAKRGQDVALRCDPISGHVSLFWYQQALGQGPEFLTYFQNEAQLDKSGLPSDRFFAERPEGSVSTLKIQRTQQEDSAVYLCASSLRGRARYFGSGTRLTVV.

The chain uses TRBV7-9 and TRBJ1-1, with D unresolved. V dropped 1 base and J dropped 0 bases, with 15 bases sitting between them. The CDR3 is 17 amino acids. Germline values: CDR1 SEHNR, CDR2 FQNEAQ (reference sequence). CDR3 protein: CASSLGRGIGMNTEAFF. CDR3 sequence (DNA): TGTGCCAGCAGCTTAGGGCGAGGGATAGGGATGAACACTGAAGCTTTCTTT. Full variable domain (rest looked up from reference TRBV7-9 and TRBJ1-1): DTGVSQNPRHKITKRGQNVTFRCDPISEHNRLYWYRQTLGQGPEFLTYFQNEAQLEKSRLLSDRFSAERPKGSFSTLEIQRTEQGDSAMYLCASSLGRGIGMNTEAFFGQGTRLTVV.

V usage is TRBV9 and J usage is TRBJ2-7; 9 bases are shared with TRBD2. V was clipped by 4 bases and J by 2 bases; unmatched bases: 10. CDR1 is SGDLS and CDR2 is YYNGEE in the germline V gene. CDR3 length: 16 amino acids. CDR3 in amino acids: CASSPSTAGGTYEQYF. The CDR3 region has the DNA TGTGCCAGCAGCCCCTCTACGGCGGGGGGGACCTACGAGCAGTACTTC.

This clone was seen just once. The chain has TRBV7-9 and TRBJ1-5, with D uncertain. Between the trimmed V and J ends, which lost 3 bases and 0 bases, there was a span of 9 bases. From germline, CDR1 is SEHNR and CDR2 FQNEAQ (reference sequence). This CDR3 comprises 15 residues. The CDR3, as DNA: TGTGCCAGCAGCTTTGACAAAAATAGCAATCAGCCCCAGCATTTT. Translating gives CASSFDKNSNQPQHF.

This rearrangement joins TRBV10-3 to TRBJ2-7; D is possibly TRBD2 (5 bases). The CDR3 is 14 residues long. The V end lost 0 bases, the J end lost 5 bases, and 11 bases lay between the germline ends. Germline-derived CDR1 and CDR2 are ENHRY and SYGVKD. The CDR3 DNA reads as TGTGCCATCAGTGAGTCGTGGGAGATCAACGAGCAGTACTTC. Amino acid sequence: CAISESWEINEQYF.

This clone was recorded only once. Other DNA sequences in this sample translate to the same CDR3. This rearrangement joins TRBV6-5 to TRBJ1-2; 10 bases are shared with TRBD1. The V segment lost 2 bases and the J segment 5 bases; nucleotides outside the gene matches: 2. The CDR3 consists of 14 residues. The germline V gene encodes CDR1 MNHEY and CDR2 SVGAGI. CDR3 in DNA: TGTGCCAGCAGTTACGGGACAGGGGTTTATGGCTACACCTTC. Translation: CASSYGTGVYGYTF.